This T cell receptor (beta chain) was sequenced in a study of shared clonotypes between healthy human individuals. The CDR3 covers 12 residues. The ends were cut back, 7 bases at V and 1 base at J, with 7 bases in the middle. Germline CDR1 is LNHDA and CDR2 is SQIVND (reference sequence). Profiled with immunoSEQ multiplex PCR; TCRdb holds only in-frame clones, not every one. The sample contains some 580,000 clones, approximately 97% of which appear only once. This rearrangement joins TRBV19 to TRBJ1-1; no reliable D call. The sample was naive CD4+ T cells sorted from blood. Subset specified: CD45RA+ positively selected. This sequence originates from a woman in her 30s in good health. Here the CDR3 DNA reads TGTGCCAGTAACCGACGGAACACTGAAGCTTTCTTT. Residues: CASNRRNTEAFF.